This T cell receptor (beta chain) was recovered during a study of cytomegalovirus exposure and HLA in healthy donors (dated by TCRdb to 2016 to 2017). As for the study more broadly: In an earlier analysis of about 560 of the donors, 276 Gb of sequence data and some 120 million unique TCR beta sequences from some 170 million T cells were reported. An early release covering 550 to 700 HLA-typed donors comprised about 320 gigabases of sequencing data and 65 million to 100 million unique TCR sequences. Of the 350 to 450 genotyped donors, 81% were placed in the genetic ancestry cluster associated with self-reported Caucasian donors. The study was designed to test whether signatures of past pathogen exposure could be identified by cataloging public T cell receptors. The study used immunosequencing to profile the T cell repertoires of approximately 640 subjects and linked those repertoires to cytomegalovirus serostatus. Besides the first cohort of approximately 670 subjects, a separate validation cohort made up of roughly 120 different subjects was used. To predict cytomegalovirus infection status, the study brought together high-throughput TCR immunosequencing, statistical association of individual TCRs with disease status, and machine learning. To study patterns of TCR occurrence, a later analysis re-analyzed previously published TCR beta repertoires from 666 donors and added high-resolution HLA genotyping. Rather than drawing on any new phenotypic data, the later analysis identified candidate immune exposures from TCR beta sequences and the way those sequences occurred across donors. To decide whether each TCR beta V gene segment behaved as functional or pseudogenic, an earlier analysis of nearly 600 of the donors relied on high-throughput TCR beta sequencing. Alongside the repertoire data, information on donor age, sex, ethnicity and CMV serostatus was compiled. In a later genetic analysis, genome-wide SNP genotypes for 398 of the 666 donors were used, and that subset was treated as a discovery cohort. All discovery cohort repertoires had been generated using a single sequencing platform. Both class I and class II loci were covered by HLA typing, at four-digit resolution. Typing coverage varied by locus: roughly 629-640 donors for A, B, C, DRB1 and DQB1; roughly 500 for DQA1; nearly 610 for DPA1; under 490 for DPB1. About five DR-DQ haplotypes were treated as single units for association and clustering because of strong linkage in the cohort. On average, about 200,000 unique TCR beta nucleotide sequences were sequenced per donor among a few hundred genotyped donors of the cohort, with 15% to 20% of those sequences being non-productive. Study-wide findings and limitations: A few of the identified cytomegalovirus-associated TCR beta chains were confirmed in vitro to be specific for cytomegalovirus antigens. A later analysis found that TCR association rates varied across HLA loci, with DRB1 alleles showing the most associated TCRs and HLA-C alleles the fewest. In a later genetic analysis, a missense DCLRE1C variant was associated with V-gene and J-gene trimming of TCR beta chains, and the association was replicated in an independent cohort. In the study, 164 TCR beta chains were listed as associated with cytomegalovirus. The earlier analysis of almost 600 of the donors excluded roughly 17 rarely observed V segments, including chromosome 9 orphons, because counts were too low. Roughly uniform sequencing depth across donors was assumed in presence/absence analyses, although this assumption may not hold. According to the authors, the approach could potentially be generalized to other disease states and immunological phenotypes. Strong co-occurrence of HLA alleles, especially DR and DQ, made assigning TCR associations to individual alleles difficult. In an earlier analysis of several hundred of the donors, most TCR beta V segments were observed in productive rearrangements about 87% or about 30% of the time, broadly matching IMGT annotations. The classifier was reported to diagnose cytomegalovirus status with high specificity and sensitivity in both the original and validation cohorts. The cohort was sequenced for TCR beta chains only, and without alpha or paired-chain data the features that could be detected were limited. Because HLA typing was missing for some donors at each locus, association tests included only the typed subset. According to a later analysis, most CMV-associated TCR beta chains appeared to be HLA-restricted, and the HLA associations seemed to be driven largely by CMV exposure. Most TCR sequences were observed very rarely across donors, whereas some public TCRs were present in many individuals. In a later analysis, several top co-occurrence clusters were reported to appear linked to parvovirus B19, influenza, CMV and Epstein-Barr virus. A cluster of highly shared sequence variants was judged likely to represent a technical artifact of the sequencing pipeline. Correlated functional status among segregating V segments might be attributable to linkage disequilibrium, but an unknown experimental factor could not be ruled out. The only immune exposure information available for the cohort was CMV serostatus. A later analysis found that HLA-associated TCR beta chains were more clonally expanded and had lower generation probabilities than equally common non-associated chains. A further reported finding was that TCR beta sequences accurately predicted the HLA-A and HLA-B alleles for most subjects in the first cohort. In a later analysis, 15,000 to 20,000 TCR beta sequences were associated with specific HLA alleles at a false discovery rate of 0.05. Compared with the 666-donor mean, donors in an Asian-associated ancestry cluster had fewer N-insertions in productive TCRs, according to a later genetic analysis.

About this clone itself: What this receptor recognizes is not known. Per-base quality was not reported, and no clone a single base away is much larger than it.

In total, fewer than 750 healthy bone marrow donors made up the cohort. At the time of sampling, all cohort members were nominally healthy, though unrecorded immune exposures were likely present. The donor tested CMV seronegative and was one of the 352 seronegative cohort members. A peripheral blood sample was collected from each donor, and TCR beta sequencing was performed on peripheral blood mononuclear cells. Genomic DNA extraction from the blood cell samples was performed with the Qiagen DNeasy Blood Extraction Kit. The library was produced with the immunoSEQ multiplex PCR assay. The multiplex PCR relied on a mix of 60 forward primers for TCR Vbeta segments and 13 reverse primers for TCR Jbeta segments. The CDR3 region of rearranged TCR beta genes was amplified from genomic DNA with a multiplex PCR assay. On the Illumina HiSeq System, the amplified TCR beta libraries were sequenced as 87-base-pair reads. On the authors' methods: A later analysis tallied roughly 80 million unique TCR beta chains across the roughly 610 repertoires, and about 12 million of those chains were shared by two or more donors. Raw reads were error-corrected and collapsed into unique sequences with a nearest-neighbor algorithm that merged closely related sequences to remove PCR and sequencing errors. Alignment of CDR3 sequences to IMGT reference sequences was used to assign V, D and J gene segments. Each retained sequence needed at least a six-nucleotide match to both a V gene segment and a J gene segment. Rearrangements were called productive when the CDR3 lacked stop codons and stayed in frame with V and J; all others were non-productive. CDR3 was defined according to IMGT convention as the region running from the second conserved V-encoded cysteine to the conserved J-encoded phenylalanine. Sequences without an unambiguous match to a single V gene segment were excluded from the earlier analysis of about 600 of the donors. An earlier analysis of under 750 of the donors called V segments functional above 56.7% productive rearrangements and segregating when the between-donor standard deviation exceeded 5%. A statistical classification framework was built for diagnosing cytomegalovirus status from the catalog of TCR beta chain sequences. In a later analysis, V and J genes were assigned by comparing TCR nucleotide sequences against IMGT/GENE-DB human TR gene sequences. Using the TCRdist pipeline, a later analysis assigned CDR3 sequences along with most-parsimonious VDJ recombination scenarios. In a later analysis, each TCR beta chain was defined by its CDR3 amino acid sequence together with its V-gene family, and reads without a unique V-gene family were excluded. To address suspected cross-contamination and a sequencing artifact, a later analysis removed a few hundred highly shared, low-generation-probability nucleotide sequences. In a later analysis, a clonal expansion index for each public chain was calculated from normalized within-repertoire ranks of inferred template counts. In a later analysis, generation probabilities were computed with a VDJ recombination model fitted to out-of-frame rearrangements, and the resulting probabilities were checked against IGoR. In a later analysis, hypergeometric tests were used to score TCR-TCR, TCR-HLA and TCR-CMV co-occurrence, with a repertoire-size bias correction applied to TCR pairs. False discovery rates were estimated in a later analysis by permuting HLA or CMV assignments 20 times. In a later analysis, co-occurring TCRs were grouped using DBSCAN, with TCRdist sequence similarity added in when clustering inside HLA-allele-positive subsets. Repertoires with fewer than 30,000 or more than 120,000 public chains were left out of co-occurrence clustering, as were five repertoires with anomalous nucleotide sharing. Drawn from immuneACCESS, this table holds only the in-frame rearrangements with V and J called that TCRdb kept. Clones are partly lost; checked studies trace under half to an unresolved V gene and leave the rest unexplained. The V and J calls and clone size were taken over from that table, and D and trimming were inferred from the DNA. This sample comprises around 300,000 clones, approximately 70% of them detected only once. The ten largest clones capture approximately 2.5% of the sample.

The sequenced material came from PBMCs. The sequence came from a female donor in good health and CMV-seronegative.

The CDR3 here reads CASSPTGSATNEKLFF. The nucleotides are TGCGCCAGCAGCCCCACAGGGAGTGCAACTAATGAAAAACTGTTTTTT. The chain couples TRBV5-1 to TRBJ1-4; TRBD1 might be the D gene, on 6 matching bases. The germline V gene gives CDR1 as SGHRS and CDR2 as YFSETQ. CDR3 length: 16 amino acids, cysteine to phenylalanine. The CDR3 DNA has 48 bases and is translated from base 1. V was cut back by 4 bases and J by 0 bases, leaving a gap of 13 bases between them.